Reported below is one TCR beta chain. The data were obtained in a study of blood T cells in healthy people across ages. With a J-beta primer mix and a sample-barcoded 5' primer, a second PCR ran roughly 6 to 11 cycles. TCRdb reprocessed the 5' RACE reads with MiXCR, giving one entry per CDR3 protein. The data hold 1.4 million to 1.5 million distinct CDR3 sequences, with approximately 38% observed a single time. The CDR3 covers 15 residues. Trimming stripped 6 bases from V and 0 bases from J, with 14 bases between. Germline V lookup: CDR1 DFQATT, CDR2 SNEGSKA (reference sequence). The receptor was derived from a woman between 18 and 29 years old in good health. The rearrangement joins TRBV20-1 to TRBJ2-2, with a possible D match to TRBD2 (5 bases). The sequenced sample consisted of blood. CDR3 DNA: TGCAGTGCGGGCGGCGGGCCCACGAACACCGGGGAGCTGTTTTTT. It codes for CSAGGGPTNTGELFF.